This T cell receptor (beta chain) was sequenced during a study of T-cell memory formation after mild COVID-19. The study, taken as a whole, reports: Cross-reactive memory seemingly joined, as some responding clones were found in pre-infection memory.

Worth noting for this clonotype: The antigen is not known.

TCRalpha and TCRbeta libraries used 5'RACE with constant-segment primers and UMIs. TCRdb passed the 5' RACE reads through MiXCR, listing each CDR3 protein once. The sample shows over 120,000 distinct CDR3 sequences, roughly 6.2% of them seen only once. This clonotype originated in an adult woman who had mild COVID-19 (a few samples of this study predate the infection). Cell type and time point are not known. Sequencing used PBMCs or a T cell subset sorted from them (not recorded which).

Here the CDR3 reads CASSQQGGSTDTQYF. The CDR3 DNA follows: TGTGCCAGCAGCCAACAGGGGGGGAGCACAGATACGCAGTATTTT. The rearrangement joins TRBV3-1 to TRBJ2-3; D assignment may be TRBD1 or TRBD2 (7 bases each). Germline assignment: CDR1 LGHDT and CDR2 YNNKEL (reference sequence). V shed 2 bases and J shed 0 bases, with 9 bases lying between them. The CDR3 is 15 amino acids.